The rows below give T cell receptor beta chains drawn from one sample of a study of neurological immune-mediated disorders. TCRdb passed the 5' RACE reads through MiXCR, listing each CDR3 protein once. The table has 15,000 to 20,000 distinct CDR3 sequences, approximately 6.8% seen once. Sequenced material: CD8+ T cells from blood. All receptors come from a woman aged 25 to 39 with HTLV-1-associated myelopathy (HAM/TSP). Each CDR3 is given without its conserved first and last residue.

J: TRBJ1-2; V: TRBV27; CDR3: ASSLNSGRYGYT
J: TRBJ2-4; V: TRBV7-2; CDR3: ASSLVLAGPKNIQY
J: TRBJ1-3; V: TRBV13; CDR3: ASTNRGSGNTIY
J: TRBJ2-3; V: TRBV6-1; CDR3: ASSENSGGPSTDTQY
J: TRBJ2-3; V: TRBV10-2; CDR3: ASATTGGVTDTQY
J: TRBJ2-3; V: TRBV5-1; CDR3: ASSFNGGISYASTDTQY
J: TRBJ1-2; V: TRBV5-5; CDR3: ASSLSVLGAGLYGYT
J: TRBJ1-2; V: TRBV20-1; CDR3: SARETGVYYGYT
J: TRBJ1-4; V: TRBV15; CDR3: ATSSPGTGAEWEKLF
J: TRBJ1-2; V: TRBV30; CDR3: AWWNGAGVPRSYGYT
J: TRBJ2-7; V: TRBV29-1; CDR3: SVDTGIDEQY
J: TRBJ2-1; V: TRBV3-1; CDR3: ASSQKGGPSGARYNEQF
J: TRBJ2-1; V: TRBV4-2; CDR3: ASSPGPSGGDNEQF
J: TRBJ2-3; V: TRBV3-1; CDR3: ASSQWTSGTGSTDTQY
J: TRBJ1-5; V: TRBV12-3/TRBV12-4; CDR3: ASSLGTTGGVQPQH
J: TRBJ2-1; V: TRBV5-1; CDR3: ASVGLETNEQF
J: TRBJ2-3; V: TRBV28; CDR3: ASSFQGRKTDTQY
J: TRBJ1-1; V: TRBV7-6; CDR3: ASSLDVGNTEAF
J: TRBJ2-7; V: TRBV5-1; CDR3: ASSLDRGASYEQY
J: TRBJ2-1; V: TRBV6-4; CDR3: ASSDGAHYNEQF
J: TRBJ2-1; V: TRBV20-1; CDR3: SARDLRSDEQF
J: TRBJ2-7; V: TRBV6-1; CDR3: ASSEGAGASYEQY
J: TRBJ2-1; V: TRBV20-1; CDR3: SAPGGSSYNEQF
J: TRBJ2-3; V: TRBV14; CDR3: ASSQAAGYHADTQY
J: TRBJ2-3; V: TRBV7-9; CDR3: ASSLASTDTQY